Each of the 32 T cell receptor beta chains below was sequenced from the same sample in a study of blood T cell repertoires in COVID-19. Produced via immunoSEQ multiplex PCR; TCRdb's table is partial and in-frame only. The sample has over 120,000 clones, roughly 90% seen once. Sample: peripheral blood. These receptors all stem from a man aged 65 to 85 with acute or convalescent COVID-19.

This clone was counted a single time. The rearrangement joins TRBV28 to TRBJ1-1, with 7 bases matching TRBD1. The CDR3 runs to 14 residues. Germline V lookup: CDR1 MDHEN, CDR2 SYDVKM. V lost 6 bases to trimming and J lost 3 bases; unmatched junction nucleotides: 7. The CDR3: CASSIIQGDTEAFF. The CDR3 nucleotides are TGTGCCAGCAGCATAATCCAGGGGGACACTGAAGCTTTCTTT.

This clone was detected only a few times. The chain's CDR3 is CASSLEGPGFGELFF. CDR3 DNA: TGTGCCAGCAGCTTGGAAGGACCAGGGTTCGGGGAGCTGTTTTTT. The rearrangement uses TRBV5-6 and TRBJ2-2, with D tentatively TRBD1 (5 bases). Germline V gene lookup returns CDR1 SGHDT and CDR2 YYEEEE. CDR3 length: 15 residues. V lost 0 bases to trimming and J lost 7 bases, with 13 bases between them.

This clone is a singleton in its sample. V gene TRBV19 combines with J gene TRBJ1-4; 9 nucleotides align to TRBD1. Germline assignment: CDR1 LNHDA and CDR2 SQIVND (reference sequence). V shed 4 bases and J 7 bases; nucleotides not matched to a gene: 1. This CDR3 comprises 13 residues. In DNA, the CDR3 is TGTGCCAGTAGTACGGGACAGGGTGAAAAACTGTTTTTT. Translating gives CASSTGQGEKLFF.

This sequence joins TRBV7-2 and TRBJ1-1; perhaps TRBD1 as D (6 bases). Germline CDR1 is SGHTA and CDR2 is FQGNSA. This CDR3 comprises 15 residues. With 1 base removed from V and 11 bases from J, the gap between germline ends came to 20 bases. The CDR3 region has the DNA TGTGCCAGCAGCTTAGAGGGGGGGCAGAACACTGGGGCTTTCTTT. Protein: CASSLEGGQNTGAFF. Combining the CDR3 with reference TRBV7-2 and TRBJ1-1 gives the whole variable domain GAGVSQSPSNKVTEKGKDVELRCDPISGHTALYWYRQSLGQGLEFLIYFQGNSAPDKSGLPSDRFSAERTGGSVSTLTIQRTQQEDSAVYLCASSLEGGQNTGAFFGQGTRLTVV.

This chain connects TRBV5-1 to TRBJ1-2; tentatively, D is TRBD1 (6 bases). The CDR3 extends over 14 amino acids. Germline V gene sequence: CDR1 SGHRS, CDR2 YFSETQ. Between the trimmed V and J ends, which lost 0 bases and 8 bases, there was a span of 14 bases. CDR3 DNA sequence: TGCGCCAGCAGCTTGGTCGTGGGGCAGGGGGGCTACACCTTC. This sequence encodes CASSLVVGQGGYTF. Full variable domain (outside the CDR3, taken from reference TRBV5-1 and TRBJ1-2): KAGVTQTPRYLIKTRGQQVTLSCSPISGHRSVSWYQQTPGQGLQFLFEYFSETQRNKGNFPGRFSGRQFSNSRSEMNVSTLELGDSALYLCASSLVVGQGGYTFGSGTRLTVV.

This rearrangement joins TRBV28 to TRBJ2-1; 8 nucleotides agree with TRBD1. Germline lookup yields CDR1 MDHEN and CDR2 SYDVKM. V lost 4 bases and J lost 1; bases outside the gene matches: 3. The CDR3 totals 15 residues. The CDR3 sequence: CASSSGTGSYNEQFF. The CDR3 DNA follows: TGTGCCAGCAGTTCTGGGACAGGTTCCTACAATGAGCAGTTCTTC.

The chain links TRBV6-5 to TRBJ1-1; 10 positions match TRBD1. CDR3 size: 15 residues. V dropped 2 bases and J dropped 3; count of bases not matched to a gene: 3. Per germline, CDR1 MNHEY and CDR2 SVGAGI. The CDR3 loop reads CASSYGQGGDTEAFF. CDR3 coding DNA: TGTGCCAGCAGTTACGGACAGGGGGGCGACACTGAAGCTTTCTTT.

The chain employs TRBV28 and TRBJ2-7; D not resolved. This CDR3 has 13 amino acids. Looked up from germline, CDR1 is MDHEN and CDR2 is SYDVKM. Trimming removed 5 bases from V and 2 bases from J, with 10 bases in between. DNA of the CDR3: TGTGCCAGCAGTCCCCCCCCTGCCTACGAGCAGTACTTC. Amino acid sequence: CASSPPPAYEQYF.

The rearrangement links TRBV5-1 to TRBJ2-5, with 8 positions matching TRBD1. V gave up 4 bases and J gave up 2 bases; unmatched junction bases: 4. Germline-derived CDR1 and CDR2 are SGHRS and YFSETQ. The CDR3 contains 14 residues. The CDR3 DNA reads TGCGCCAGCAGCGACGGACAGGGTCAAGAGACCCAGTACTTC. Residues: CASSDGQGQETQYF.

This clone has just one count. V and J are TRBV7-2 and TRBJ1-1; D remains ambiguous. The V end was cut by 0 bases, the J end by 1 base, with 6 bases between. CDR1 SGHTA and CDR2 FQGNSA come from the germline V gene. The CDR3 runs 14 residues. The CDR3 loop reads CASSLAPGNTEAFF. In nucleotides, the CDR3 is TGTGCCAGCAGCTTAGCCCCAGGGAACACTGAAGCTTTCTTT.

The V and J genes are TRBV3-1 (or the pseudogene TRBV3-2) and TRBJ2-1, with 11 bases matching TRBD2. V lost 4 bases to trimming and J lost 9 bases; unmatched junction nucleotides: 8. This CDR3 has 15 residues. The V gene's germline CDR1 is LGHDT and CDR2 YNNKEL (reference sequence). The CDR3 is CASSPPGLAGGEQFF. DNA of the CDR3: TGTGCCAGCAGCCCCCCAGGACTAGCGGGTGGTGAGCAGTTCTTC.

Only one count was recorded for this clone. The CDR3 region is CASSLVLLNTEAFF. As DNA, the CDR3 is TGTGCCAGCAGCTTGGTCCTTTTGAACACTGAAGCTTTCTTT. This rearrangement joins TRBV5-5 to TRBJ1-1; unclear D gene. The CDR3 has 14 residues. Germline V gene data show CDR1 as SGHKS and CDR2 as YYEKEE (reference sequence). The V end lost 0 bases, the J end lost 0 bases, and 6 bases lay between the germline ends.

The chain links TRBV6-1 to TRBJ1-5; no reliable D call. Trimming stripped 1 base from V and 4 bases from J, with 8 bases between. Germline CDR1 MNHNS, CDR2 SASEGT. This CDR3 has 14 residues. The CDR3 DNA is TGTGCCAGCAGTGAAGTTGGGCCAAATCAGCCCCAGCATTTT. It translates to CASSEVGPNQPQHF.

The sample holds one count of this clone. J is TRBJ2-6 and V is TRBV7-7, with TRBD1 as a possible D gene (6 bases). CDR3 length equals 17 residues. CDR1 is SSHAT, CDR2 FNYEAQ, per germline (reference sequence). V dropped 5 bases and J dropped 1 base, with 15 bases sitting between them. The CDR3 bases are TGTGCCAGCAGCCCCCAGGGGATCCGTTCTGGGGCCAACGTCCTGACTTTC. Its translation: CASSPQGIRSGANVLTF.

This sequence joins TRBV10-3 and TRBJ1-2, with TRBD1 identical over 8 bases. Germline CDR1 is ENHRY and CDR2 is SYGVKD. This CDR3 contains 14 residues. The ends lost 6 bases at V and 2 bases at J; junction bases unmatched: 5. CDR3 sequence (DNA): TGTGCCATCAGAGGACAGGGCAGGAACTATGGCTACACCTTC. Translating gives CAIRGQGRNYGYTF.

This rearrangement joins TRBV6-1 to TRBJ2-4, with 11 bases matching TRBD1. The CDR3 runs to 16 residues. CDR1 MNHNS and CDR2 SASEGT come from the germline V gene. V trimming: 0 bases; J trimming: 6 bases; junction bases outside the gene matches: 4. The CDR3 coding sequence is TGTGCCAGCAGTGAAGCTGGACAGGGGGCCGGAAACATTCAGTACTTC. It specifies CASSEAGQGAGNIQYF.

Only one count was recorded for this clone. This chain connects TRBV5-1 to TRBJ2-7, with a possible D match to TRBD1 (5 bases). Trimming left V 0 bases short and J 6 bases short, with 16 bases between. This CDR3 is 15 amino acids long. CDR1 SGHRS and CDR2 YFSETQ come from the germline V gene. CDR3 protein: CASSLALGSQGEQYF. In DNA, the CDR3 is TGCGCCAGCAGCTTGGCCCTAGGTTCCCAGGGCGAGCAGTACTTC.

The J gene is TRBJ2-1, the V gene TRBV7-9, with a tentative D call TRBD1 (5 bases). Germline CDR1 is SEHNR and CDR2 is FQNEAQ (reference sequence). V lost 5 bases to trimming and J lost 2 bases, with 19 bases between them. The CDR3 is 17 amino acids. DNA for the CDR3: TGTGCCAGCAGCGGGGCAGAACTTACGCCCCCCTACAATGAGCAGTTCTTC. Amino acid sequence: CASSGAELTPPYNEQFF. The whole variable domain, remainder taken from reference TRBV7-9 and TRBJ2-1, is DTGVSQNPRHKITKRGQNVTFRCDPISEHNRLYWYRQTLGQGPEFLTYFQNEAQLEKSRLLSDRFSAERPKGSFSTLEIQRTEQGDSAMYLCASSGAELTPPYNEQFFGPGTRLTVL.

V gene TRBV27 combines with J gene TRBJ1-6; TRBD1 aligns across 9 bases. Germline V CDR1 and CDR2: MNHEY, SMNVEV (reference sequence). Losses at the gene ends were 3 bases for V and 0 bases for J; bases not matched to a gene: 3. This CDR3 is built from 17 residues. CDR3 residues: CASSFRDRDSYNSPLHF. DNA of the CDR3: TGTGCCAGCAGTTTTCGGGACAGGGACTCCTATAATTCACCCCTCCACTTT.

The CDR3 DNA sequence: TGCGCCAGCAGCTTGGGGGGCAGCGGGGAGCTGTTTTTT. Residues: CASSLGGSGELFF. The genes are TRBV5-1 and TRBJ2-2, with D tentatively TRBD1 (5 bases). There are 13 residues in the CDR3. Between the trimmed V and J ends, which lost 0 bases and 7 bases, there was a span of 7 bases. Germline V CDR1 and CDR2: SGHRS, YFSETQ.

This chain uses TRBV12-5 with TRBJ2-1, with D tentatively TRBD2 (6 bases). The CDR3 sequence is 14 residues long. Trimming cost V 8 bases and J 3 bases, with 14 bases left between them. The germline V gene encodes CDR1 LGHNT and CDR2 FRNRAP. CDR3 sequence (DNA): TGTGCTAGTCTACCGGACTATAACTACAATGAGCAGTTCTTC. Its translation is CASLPDYNYNEQFF.

V and J are TRBV29-1 and TRBJ1-4; 11 bases map to TRBD1. The germline V gene encodes CDR1 SQVTM and CDR2 ANQGSEA. The length of the CDR3 is 13 residues. V dropped 6 bases and J dropped 7; count of bases not matched to a gene: 4. CDR3 amino acids: CSVTGTGGEKLFF. In nucleotides, the CDR3 is TGCAGCGTCACCGGGACAGGGGGTGAAAAACTGTTTTTT.

The V and J genes are TRBV27 and TRBJ1-5; D gene unclear. CDR3 length equals 16 residues. CDR1 and CDR2 (germline): MNHEY, SMNVEV (reference sequence). V gave up 3 bases and J gave up 2 bases, with 14 bases separating them. For the CDR3, the DNA is TGTGCCAGCAGTTTGACTTCATACCCTGGCAATCAGCCCCAGCATTTT. Residues: CASSLTSYPGNQPQHF.

This rearrangement joins TRBV23-1 to TRBJ2-3; D perhaps matches TRBD1 (5 bases). TRBV23-1 is an ORF, and what it does is uncertain. The CDR3 length is 13 residues. The V end was cut by 0 bases, the J end by 4 bases, with 5 bases between. The CDR3: CASSQSGADTQYF. CDR3 DNA sequence: TGCGCCAGCAGTCAATCAGGGGCAGATACGCAGTATTTT.

The V gene is TRBV5-1, the J gene TRBJ2-5; D is uncertain. This CDR3 comprises 14 residues. Deletions cut 0 bases from V and 7 bases from J, with 13 bases between. Germline-derived CDR1 and CDR2 are SGHRS and YFSETQ. The CDR3 sequence: CASSLVYSSGTQYF. The DNA of the CDR3 is TGCGCCAGCAGCTTGGTTTACTCATCGGGGACCCAGTACTTC.

The table lists this clone with a few counts. The rearrangement joins TRBV6-5 to TRBJ1-1; D is possibly TRBD1 (5 bases). Trimming removed 0 bases at V and 0 bases at J, with 8 bases between. CDR3 size: 15 residues. CDR1 MNHEY and CDR2 SVGAGI come from the germline V gene. This CDR3 reads CASSYSTAMNTEAFF. The CDR3 DNA sequence: TGTGCCAGCAGTTACTCGACAGCTATGAACACTGAAGCTTTCTTT.

The V call is TRBV5-1, the J call TRBJ1-2; TRBD1 matches at 8 bases. Germline-derived CDR1 and CDR2 are SGHRS and YFSETQ. The CDR3 is made up of 13 amino acids. V dropped 3 bases and J dropped 7; count of bases not matched to a gene: 5. CDR3 in amino acids: CASSSTGEGGYTF. CDR3 bases: TGCGCCAGCAGCTCGACAGGGGAGGGTGGCTACACCTTC.

This chain links TRBV20-1 with TRBJ2-5, with D possibly matching TRBD2 (5 bases). Germline CDR1 DFQATT, CDR2 SNEGSKA (reference sequence). Trimming took off 5 bases at V and 4 bases at J, with 17 bases between the two ends. The CDR3 loop spans 14 amino acids. The CDR3 protein is CSAGDPRAGETQYF. The CDR3 nucleotides read TGCAGTGCTGGTGACCCCCGGGCGGGAGAGACCCAGTACTTC.

The J gene is TRBJ2-6, the V gene TRBV4-1, with 8 bases matching TRBD1. The CDR3 contains 19 residues. The junction had 10 bases not matched to a gene; V was cut back by 3 bases and J by 0 bases. The germline V gene encodes CDR1 MGHRA and CDR2 YSYEKL. The chain's CDR3 is CASSQGPGQDFSGANVLTF. Written as DNA, the CDR3 is TGCGCCAGCAGCCAGGGACCGGGACAGGACTTCTCTGGGGCCAACGTCCTGACTTTC.

The gene calls are TRBV5-7 and TRBJ2-2, with D maybe TRBD2 (6 bases). TRBV5-7 qualifies as an ORF whose function is uncertain. V was trimmed by 4 bases and J by 6 bases, leaving 13 bases between them. The CDR3 length is 14 residues. CDR3 region: CASSETSNPGELFF. The CDR3 nucleotides are TGTGCCAGCAGCGAGACTAGTAATCCCGGGGAGCTGTTTTTT.

This chain links TRBV29-1 with TRBJ1-1; 9 bases are shared with TRBD1. The length of the CDR3 is 12 residues. Germline lookup yields CDR1 SQVTM and CDR2 ANQGSEA. Unmatched junction bases numbered 2, after V lost 2 bases and J lost 7 bases. The CDR3 loop is CSVETGGREAFF. In nucleotides, the CDR3 is TGCAGCGTTGAAACAGGGGGCCGTGAAGCTTTCTTT.

The chain carries TRBV7-2 and TRBJ1-2; possible D gene TRBD1, 5 bases. CDR1 is SGHTA and CDR2 is FQGNSA in the germline V gene. The CDR3 is 14 residues long. Trimming stripped 5 bases from V and 6 bases from J, with 16 bases between. CDR3 in DNA: TGTGCCAGCAGCAAAGCCGGGACTGTAGATGGCTACACCTTC. It translates to CASSKAGTVDGYTF.